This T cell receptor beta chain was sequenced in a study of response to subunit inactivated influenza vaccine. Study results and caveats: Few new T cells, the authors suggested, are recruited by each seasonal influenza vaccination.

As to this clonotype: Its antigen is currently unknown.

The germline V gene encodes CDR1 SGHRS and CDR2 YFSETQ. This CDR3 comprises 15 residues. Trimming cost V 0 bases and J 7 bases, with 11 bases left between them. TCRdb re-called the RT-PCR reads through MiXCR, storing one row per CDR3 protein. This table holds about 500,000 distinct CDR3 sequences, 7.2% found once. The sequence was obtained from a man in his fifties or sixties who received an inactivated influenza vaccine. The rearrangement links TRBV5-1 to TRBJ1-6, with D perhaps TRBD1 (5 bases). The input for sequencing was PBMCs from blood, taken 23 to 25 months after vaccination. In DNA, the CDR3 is TGCGCCAGCAGCTTGGCGGCAGGGCGGAATTCACCCCTCCACTTT. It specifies CASSLAAGRNSPLHF.